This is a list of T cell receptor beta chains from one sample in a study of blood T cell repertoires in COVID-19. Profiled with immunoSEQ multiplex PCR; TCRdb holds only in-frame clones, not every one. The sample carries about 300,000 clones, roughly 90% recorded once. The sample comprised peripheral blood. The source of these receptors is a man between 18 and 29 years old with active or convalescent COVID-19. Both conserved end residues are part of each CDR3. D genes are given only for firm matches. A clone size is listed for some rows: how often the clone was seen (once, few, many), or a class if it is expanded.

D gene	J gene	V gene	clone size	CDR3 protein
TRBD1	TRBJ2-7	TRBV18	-	CASSPGTEPYEQYF
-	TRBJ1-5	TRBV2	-	CASGGADRFLNQPQHF
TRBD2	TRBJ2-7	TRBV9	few	CASSVASGSYEQYF
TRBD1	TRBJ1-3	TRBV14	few	CASSQERTGPGNTIYF
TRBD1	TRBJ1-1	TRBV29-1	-	CSVTAGQGVPEAFF
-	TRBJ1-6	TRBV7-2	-	CASSLGLGTGSPLHF
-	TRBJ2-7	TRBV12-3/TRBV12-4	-	CASSQTGYEQYF
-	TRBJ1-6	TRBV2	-	CASLSDSINSPLHF
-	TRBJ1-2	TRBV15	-	CATSRRGSNYGYTF
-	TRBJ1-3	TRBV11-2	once	CASSLWDTRGRRNTIYF
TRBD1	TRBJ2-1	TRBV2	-	CASFRDRGYNEQFF
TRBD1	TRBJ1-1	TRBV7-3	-	CASSLTGGTGTYAEAFF
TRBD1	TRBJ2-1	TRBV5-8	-	CASSYGTGMNEQFF
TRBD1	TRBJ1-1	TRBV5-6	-	CASSTRDRGWVGTEAFF
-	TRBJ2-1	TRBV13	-	CASSLGGGGTYNEQFF
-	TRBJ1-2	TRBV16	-	CASSKNSGVNYGYTF
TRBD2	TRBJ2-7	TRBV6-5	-	CASSLLSGSYEQYF